This T cell receptor beta chain comes out of a study of shared clonotypes between healthy human individuals. Study-wide points: A few donors showed sharing of about 5.5% of naive CD4 clonotypes.

With regard to this clone: The antigen remains undetermined.

The V gene's germline CDR1 is SGHTA and CDR2 FQGNSA. V dropped 5 bases and J dropped 0 bases, with 10 bases sitting between them. The CDR3 is 14 residues long. Here immunoSEQ multiplex PCR was the method, and the copy in TCRdb shows in-frame clones only, minus some. The data contain about 1 million clones, about three quarters of them singletons. Sequencing was performed on memory CD4+ T cells sorted from blood. Subset given: CD45RA-negative fraction. This receptor was taken from a man aged 18-30 years in good health. This chain uses TRBV7-2 with TRBJ1-1; TRBD1 is a possible D gene (5 bases). The CDR3 is CASSAGLLNTEAFF. The CDR3 nucleotides are TGTGCCAGCAGCGCGGGACTCTTGAACACTGAAGCTTTCTTT.